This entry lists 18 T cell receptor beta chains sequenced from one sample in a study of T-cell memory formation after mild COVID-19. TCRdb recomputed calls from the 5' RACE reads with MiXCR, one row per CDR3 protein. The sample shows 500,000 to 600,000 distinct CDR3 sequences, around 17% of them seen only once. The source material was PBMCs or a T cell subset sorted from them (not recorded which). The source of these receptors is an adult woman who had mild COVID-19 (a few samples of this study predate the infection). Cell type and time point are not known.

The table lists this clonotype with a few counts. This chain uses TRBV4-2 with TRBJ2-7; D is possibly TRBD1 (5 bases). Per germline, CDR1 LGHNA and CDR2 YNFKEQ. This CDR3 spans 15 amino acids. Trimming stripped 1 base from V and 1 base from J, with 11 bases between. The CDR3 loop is CASSQGDSLSYEQYF. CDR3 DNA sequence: TGTGCCAGCAGCCAAGGAGACAGCCTTTCCTACGAGCAGTACTTC.

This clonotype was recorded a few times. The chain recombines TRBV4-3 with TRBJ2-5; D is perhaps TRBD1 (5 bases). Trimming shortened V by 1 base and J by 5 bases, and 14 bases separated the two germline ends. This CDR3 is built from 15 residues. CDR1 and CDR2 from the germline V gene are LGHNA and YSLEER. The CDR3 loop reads CASSQGWTTSETQYF. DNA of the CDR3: TGCGCCAGCAGCCAAGGTTGGACAACCAGCGAGACCCAGTACTTC.

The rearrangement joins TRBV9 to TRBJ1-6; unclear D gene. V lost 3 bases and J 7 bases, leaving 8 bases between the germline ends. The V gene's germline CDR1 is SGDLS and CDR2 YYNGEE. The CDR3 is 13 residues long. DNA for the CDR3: TGTGCCAGCAGCGCCCGCAGGAATTCACCCCTCCACTTT. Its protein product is CASSARRNSPLHF.

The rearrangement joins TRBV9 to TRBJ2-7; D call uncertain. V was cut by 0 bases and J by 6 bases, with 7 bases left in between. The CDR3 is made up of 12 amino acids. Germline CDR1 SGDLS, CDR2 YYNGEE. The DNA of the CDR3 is TGTGCCAGCAGCGTAGGCGGATCCGAGCAGTACTTC. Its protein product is CASSVGGSEQYF.

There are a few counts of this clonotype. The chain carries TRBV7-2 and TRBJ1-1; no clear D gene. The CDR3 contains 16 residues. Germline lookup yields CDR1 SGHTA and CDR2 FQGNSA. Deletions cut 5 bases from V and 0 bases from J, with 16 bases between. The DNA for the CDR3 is TGTGCCAGCAGCAAAACCGGGGTGGGGATGAACACTGAAGCTTTCTTT. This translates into CASSKTGVGMNTEAFF. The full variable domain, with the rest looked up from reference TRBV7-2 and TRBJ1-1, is GAGVSQSPSNKVTEKGKDVELRCDPISGHTALYWYRQSLGQGLEFLIYFQGNSAPDKSGLPSDRFSAERTGGSVSTLTIQRTQQEDSAVYLCASSKTGVGMNTEAFFGQGTRLTVV.

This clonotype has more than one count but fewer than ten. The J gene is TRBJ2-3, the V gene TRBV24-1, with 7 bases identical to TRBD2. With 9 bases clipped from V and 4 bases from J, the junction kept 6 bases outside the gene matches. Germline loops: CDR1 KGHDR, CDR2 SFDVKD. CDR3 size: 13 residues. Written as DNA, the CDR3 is TGTGCCACCCGGGGAGGGTCCGCAGATACGCAGTATTTT. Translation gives CATRGGSADTQYF.

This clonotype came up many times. DNA for the CDR3: TGTGCCAGCTCACCAACAGCGGGTTCCTACGAGCAGTACTTC. Amino acid sequence: CASSPTAGSYEQYF. V gene TRBV18 combines with J gene TRBJ2-7, with a weak D call TRBD2 (6 bases). The V gene lost 2 bases and the J gene lost 1 base, with 9 bases spanning the gap. The CDR3 length is 14 residues. Germline V gene data show CDR1 as KGHSH and CDR2 as LQKENI.

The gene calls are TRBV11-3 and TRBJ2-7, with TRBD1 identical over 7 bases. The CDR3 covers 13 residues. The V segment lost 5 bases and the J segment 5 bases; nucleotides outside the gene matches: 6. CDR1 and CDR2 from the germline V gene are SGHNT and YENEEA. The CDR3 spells CASSRPGQNEQYF. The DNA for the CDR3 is TGTGCCAGCAGCCGTCCGGGACAGAACGAGCAGTACTTC.

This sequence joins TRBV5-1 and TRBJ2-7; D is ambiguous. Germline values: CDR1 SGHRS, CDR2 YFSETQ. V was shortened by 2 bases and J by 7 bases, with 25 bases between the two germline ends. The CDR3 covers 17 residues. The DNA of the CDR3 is TGCGCCAGCAGCTTATCTGTCGGCTCCTCAGGCCTATCTGAGCAGTACTTC. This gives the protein CASSLSVGSSGLSEQYF.

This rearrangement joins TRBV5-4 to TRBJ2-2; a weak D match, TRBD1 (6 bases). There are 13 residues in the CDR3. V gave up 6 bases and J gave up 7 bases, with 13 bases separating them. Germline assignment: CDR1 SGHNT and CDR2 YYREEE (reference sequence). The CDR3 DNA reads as TGTGCCAGCACCAGGACAGATGGCGGGGAGCTGTTTTTT. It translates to CASTRTDGGELFF.

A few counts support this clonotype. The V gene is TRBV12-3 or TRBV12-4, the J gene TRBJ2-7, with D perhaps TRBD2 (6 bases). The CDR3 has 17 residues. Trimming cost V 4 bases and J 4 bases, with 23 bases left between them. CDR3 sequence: CASSSLRLRGVLYEQYF. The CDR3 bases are TGTGCCAGCAGTTCCCTACGGCTGCGGGGAGTTCTATACGAGCAGTACTTC.

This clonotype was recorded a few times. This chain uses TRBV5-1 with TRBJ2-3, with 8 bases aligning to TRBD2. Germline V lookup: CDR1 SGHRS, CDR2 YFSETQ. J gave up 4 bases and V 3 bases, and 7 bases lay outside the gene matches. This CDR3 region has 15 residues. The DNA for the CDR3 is TGCGCCAGCAGCTCTTTAGCGGGAACAGCAGATACGCAGTATTTT. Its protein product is CASSSLAGTADTQYF.

Here the CDR3 DNA reads TGTGCCAGCAGCTTAACGGGGACTGTCACCGGAGAGACCCAGTACTTC. Protein product: CASSLTGTVTGETQYF. This chain connects TRBV7-3 to TRBJ2-5, with a weak D call TRBD2 (6 bases). V gave up 0 bases and J gave up 4 bases, with 15 bases separating them. This CDR3 has 16 amino acids. Germline V gene lookup returns CDR1 SGHTA and CDR2 FQGTGA.

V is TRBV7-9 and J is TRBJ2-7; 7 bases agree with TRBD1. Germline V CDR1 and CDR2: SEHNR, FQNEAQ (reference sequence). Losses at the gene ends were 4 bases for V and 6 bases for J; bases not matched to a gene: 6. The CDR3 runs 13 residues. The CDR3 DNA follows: TGTGCCAGCAGCTCGGGACAGCCGGGCGAGCAGTACTTC. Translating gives CASSSGQPGEQYF.

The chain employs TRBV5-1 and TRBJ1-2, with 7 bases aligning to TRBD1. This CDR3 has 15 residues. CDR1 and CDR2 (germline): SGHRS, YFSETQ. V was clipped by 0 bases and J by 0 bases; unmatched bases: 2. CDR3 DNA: TGCGCCAGCAGCTTGGGGGACAGCCCTAACTATGGCTACACCTTC. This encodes CASSLGDSPNYGYTF. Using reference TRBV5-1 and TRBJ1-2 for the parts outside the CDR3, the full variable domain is KAGVTQTPRYLIKTRGQQVTLSCSPISGHRSVSWYQQTPGQGLQFLFEYFSETQRNKGNFPGRFSGRQFSNSRSEMNVSTLELGDSALYLCASSLGDSPNYGYTFGSGTRLTVV.

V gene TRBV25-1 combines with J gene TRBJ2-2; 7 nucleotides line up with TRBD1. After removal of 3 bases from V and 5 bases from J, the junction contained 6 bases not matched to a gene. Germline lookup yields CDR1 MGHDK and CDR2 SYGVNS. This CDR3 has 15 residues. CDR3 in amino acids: CASSDDREKTGELFF. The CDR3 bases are TGTGCCAGCAGTGACGACAGGGAGAAGACCGGGGAGCTGTTTTTT.

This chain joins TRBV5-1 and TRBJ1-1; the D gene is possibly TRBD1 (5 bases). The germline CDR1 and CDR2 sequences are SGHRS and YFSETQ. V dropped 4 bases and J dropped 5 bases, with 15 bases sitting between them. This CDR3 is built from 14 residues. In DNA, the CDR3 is TGCGCCAGCAGCCCTCCGGGGGGAGAGACTGAAGCTTTCTTT. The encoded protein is CASSPPGGETEAFF.

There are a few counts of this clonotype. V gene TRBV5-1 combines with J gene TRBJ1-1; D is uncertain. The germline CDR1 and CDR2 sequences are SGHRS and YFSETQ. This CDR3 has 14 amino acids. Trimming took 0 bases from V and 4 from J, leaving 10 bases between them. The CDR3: CASSLDPAGTEAFF. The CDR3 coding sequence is TGCGCCAGCAGCTTGGACCCCGCGGGCACTGAAGCTTTCTTT.